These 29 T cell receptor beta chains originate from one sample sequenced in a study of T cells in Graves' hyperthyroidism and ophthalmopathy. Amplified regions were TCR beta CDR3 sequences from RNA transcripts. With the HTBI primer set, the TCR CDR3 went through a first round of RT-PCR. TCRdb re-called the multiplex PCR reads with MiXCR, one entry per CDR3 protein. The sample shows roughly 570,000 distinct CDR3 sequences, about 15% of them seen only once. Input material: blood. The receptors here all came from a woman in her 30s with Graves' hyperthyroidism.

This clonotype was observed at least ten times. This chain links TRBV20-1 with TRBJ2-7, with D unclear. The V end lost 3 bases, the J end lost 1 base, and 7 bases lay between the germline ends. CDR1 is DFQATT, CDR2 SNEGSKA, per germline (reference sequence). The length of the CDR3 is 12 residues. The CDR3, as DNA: TGCAGTGCTAGTCCTGGGTCCTACGAGCAGTACTTC. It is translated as CSASPGSYEQYF.

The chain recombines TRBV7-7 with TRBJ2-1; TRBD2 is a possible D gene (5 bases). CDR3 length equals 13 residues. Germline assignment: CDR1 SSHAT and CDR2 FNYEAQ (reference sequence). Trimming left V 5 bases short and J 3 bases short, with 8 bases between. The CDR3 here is CASSKDFYNEQFF. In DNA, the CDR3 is TGTGCCAGCAGCAAGGACTTCTACAATGAGCAGTTCTTC.

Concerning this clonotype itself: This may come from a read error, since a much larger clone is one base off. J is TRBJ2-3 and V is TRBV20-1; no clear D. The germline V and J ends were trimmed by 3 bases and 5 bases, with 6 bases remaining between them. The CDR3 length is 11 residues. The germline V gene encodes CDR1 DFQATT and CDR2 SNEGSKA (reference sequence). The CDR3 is CSASAGDTQYF. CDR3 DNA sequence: TGCAGTGCTAGTGCTGGAGATACGCAGTATTTT.

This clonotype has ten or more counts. The CDR3: CASSYPKQGDMNTEAFF. The CDR3 bases are TGTGCCAGCAGTTACCCCAAGCAGGGGGACATGAACACTGAAGCTTTCTTT. The genes are TRBV6-5 and TRBJ1-1; 7 positions agree with TRBD1. The length of the CDR3 is 17 residues. The junction had 9 bases not matched to a gene; V was cut back by 2 bases and J by 0 bases. Germline V gene data show CDR1 as MNHEY and CDR2 as SVGAGI.

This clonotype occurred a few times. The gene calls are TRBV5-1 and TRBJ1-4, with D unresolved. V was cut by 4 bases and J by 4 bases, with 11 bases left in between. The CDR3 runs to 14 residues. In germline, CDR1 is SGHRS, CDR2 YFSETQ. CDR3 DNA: TGCGCCAGCAGCGACGGGCCGTTTAATGAAAAACTGTTTTTT. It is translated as CASSDGPFNEKLFF.

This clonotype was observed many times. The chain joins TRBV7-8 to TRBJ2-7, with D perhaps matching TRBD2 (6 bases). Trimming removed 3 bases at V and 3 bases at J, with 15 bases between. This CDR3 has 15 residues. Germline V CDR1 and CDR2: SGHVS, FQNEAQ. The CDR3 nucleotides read TGTGCCAGCAGCTTGGGGGGTAAATCATTCTACGAGCAGTACTTC. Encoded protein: CASSLGGKSFYEQYF.

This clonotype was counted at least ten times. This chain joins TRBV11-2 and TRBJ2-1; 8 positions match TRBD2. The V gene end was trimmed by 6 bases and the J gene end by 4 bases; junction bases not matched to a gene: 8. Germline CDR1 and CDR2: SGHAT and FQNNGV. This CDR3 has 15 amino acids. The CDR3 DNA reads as TGTGCCAGCAGGAGTATAGCGGGACAATACAATGAGCAGTTCTTC. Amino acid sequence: CASRSIAGQYNEQFF.

The CDR3 region has the DNA TGTGCCAGTAGTATAGCAGGGTCTGAAGCTTTCTTT. The encoded protein is CASSIAGSEAFF. This sequence joins TRBV19 and TRBJ1-1; D perhaps matches TRBD1 (5 bases). Germline V gene data show CDR1 as LNHDA and CDR2 as SQIVND (reference sequence). V lost 1 base and J lost 6, with 6 bases in between. This CDR3 has 12 amino acids. Together with reference TRBV19 and TRBJ1-1, the CDR3 gives the full variable domain: DGGITQSPKYLFRKEGQNVTLSCEQNLNHDAMYWYRQDPGQGLRLIYYSQIVNDFQKGDIAEGYSVSREKKESFPLTVTSAQKNPTAFYLCASSIAGSEAFFGQGTRLTVV.

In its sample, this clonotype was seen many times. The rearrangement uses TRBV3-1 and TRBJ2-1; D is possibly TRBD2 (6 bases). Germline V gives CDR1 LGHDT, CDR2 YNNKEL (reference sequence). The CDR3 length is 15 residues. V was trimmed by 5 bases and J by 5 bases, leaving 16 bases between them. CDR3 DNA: TGTGCCAGCAGCGAAATAGCGGTAGATCACAATGAGCAGTTCTTC. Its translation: CASSEIAVDHNEQFF.

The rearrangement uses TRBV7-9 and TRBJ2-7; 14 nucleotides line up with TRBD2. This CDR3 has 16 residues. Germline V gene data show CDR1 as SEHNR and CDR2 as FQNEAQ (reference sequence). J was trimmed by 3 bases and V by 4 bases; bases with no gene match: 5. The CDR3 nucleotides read TGTGCCAGCAGCTCCGCTGGACTAGCGGGAGGCTACGAGCAGTACTTC. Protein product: CASSSAGLAGGYEQYF.

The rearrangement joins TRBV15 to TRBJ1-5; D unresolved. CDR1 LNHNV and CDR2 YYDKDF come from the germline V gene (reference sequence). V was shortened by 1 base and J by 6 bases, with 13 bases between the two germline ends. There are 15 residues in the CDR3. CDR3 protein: CATSRGASSGQPQHF. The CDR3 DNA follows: TGTGCCACCAGCAGAGGAGCCTCCTCGGGTCAGCCCCAGCATTTT.

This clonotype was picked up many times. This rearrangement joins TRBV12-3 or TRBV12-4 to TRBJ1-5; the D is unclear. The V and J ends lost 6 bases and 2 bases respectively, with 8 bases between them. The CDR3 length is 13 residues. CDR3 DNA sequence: TGTGCCAGCAGGCCCGGGGGCAATCAGCCCCAGCATTTT. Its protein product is CASRPGGNQPQHF.

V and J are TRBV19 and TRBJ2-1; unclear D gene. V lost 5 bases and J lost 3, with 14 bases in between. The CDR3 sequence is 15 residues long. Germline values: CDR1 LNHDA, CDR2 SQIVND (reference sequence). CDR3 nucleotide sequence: TGTGCCAGTAGTGGGGAAAGCGCCCTCTACAATGAGCAGTTCTTC. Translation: CASSGESALYNEQFF.

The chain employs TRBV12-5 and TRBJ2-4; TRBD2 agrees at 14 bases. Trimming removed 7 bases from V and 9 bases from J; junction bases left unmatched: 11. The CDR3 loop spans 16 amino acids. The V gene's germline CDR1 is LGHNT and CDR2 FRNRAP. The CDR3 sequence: CASAQPGTSGRGIQYF. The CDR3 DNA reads TGTGCTAGTGCCCAGCCCGGGACTAGCGGGAGAGGCATTCAGTACTTC.

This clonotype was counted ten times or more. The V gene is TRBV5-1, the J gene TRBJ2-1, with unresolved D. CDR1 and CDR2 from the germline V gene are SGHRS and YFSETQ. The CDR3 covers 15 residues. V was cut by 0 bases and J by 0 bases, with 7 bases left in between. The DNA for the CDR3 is TGCGCCAGCAGCTTGGAGGTGAGCTCCTACAATGAGCAGTTCTTC. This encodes CASSLEVSSYNEQFF.

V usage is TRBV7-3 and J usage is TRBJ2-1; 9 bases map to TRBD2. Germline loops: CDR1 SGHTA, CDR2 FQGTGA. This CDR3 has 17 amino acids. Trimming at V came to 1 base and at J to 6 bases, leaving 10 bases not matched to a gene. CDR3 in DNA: TGTGCCAGCAGCTTAATTCCAAGAGCGGGGGGATTCAATGAGCAGTTCTTC. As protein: CASSLIPRAGGFNEQFF.

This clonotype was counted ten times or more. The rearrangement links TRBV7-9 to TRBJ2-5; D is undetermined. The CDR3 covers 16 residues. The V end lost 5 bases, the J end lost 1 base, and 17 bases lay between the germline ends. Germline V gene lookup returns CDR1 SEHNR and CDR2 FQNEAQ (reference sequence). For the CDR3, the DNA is TGTGCCAGCAGCCCCTTCAAAAGCAAGATCCAAGAGACCCAGTACTTC. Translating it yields CASSPFKSKIQETQYF.

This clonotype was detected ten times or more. The CDR3 protein is CAWRNTGANVLTF. The DNA of the CDR3 is TGTGCCTGGAGAAACACTGGGGCCAACGTCCTGACTTTC. This rearrangement joins TRBV30 to TRBJ2-6; D gene ambiguous. The germline gives CDR1 GTSNPN, CDR2 SVGIG (reference sequence). The length of the CDR3 is 13 residues. The V end lost 3 bases, the J end lost 2 bases, and 5 bases lay between the germline ends.

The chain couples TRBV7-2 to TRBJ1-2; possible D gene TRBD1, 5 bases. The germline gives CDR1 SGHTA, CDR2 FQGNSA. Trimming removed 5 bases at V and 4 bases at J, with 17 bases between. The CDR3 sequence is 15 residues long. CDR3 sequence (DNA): TGTGCCAGCAGCGCGGGGGGGGTCGGAAGCTATGGCTACACCTTC. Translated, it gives CASSAGGVGSYGYTF.

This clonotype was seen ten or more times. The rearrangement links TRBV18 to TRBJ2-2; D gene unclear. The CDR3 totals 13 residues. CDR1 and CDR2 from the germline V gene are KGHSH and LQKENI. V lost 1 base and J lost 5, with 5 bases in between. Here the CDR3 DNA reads TGTGCCAGCTCACCACTTCAGACCGGGGAGCTGTTTTTT. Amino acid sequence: CASSPLQTGELFF.

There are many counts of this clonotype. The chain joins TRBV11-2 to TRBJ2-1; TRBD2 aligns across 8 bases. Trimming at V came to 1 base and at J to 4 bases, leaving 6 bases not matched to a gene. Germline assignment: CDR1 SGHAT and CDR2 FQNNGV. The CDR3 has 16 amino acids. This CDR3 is CASSLGLSGSYNEQFF. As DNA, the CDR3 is TGTGCCAGCAGCTTAGGGTTAAGCGGGAGTTACAATGAGCAGTTCTTC.

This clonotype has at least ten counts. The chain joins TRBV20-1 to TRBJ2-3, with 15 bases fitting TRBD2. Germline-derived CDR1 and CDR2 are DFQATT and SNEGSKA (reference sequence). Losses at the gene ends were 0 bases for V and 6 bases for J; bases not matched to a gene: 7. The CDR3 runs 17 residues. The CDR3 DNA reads TGCAGTGCTAGAGATTGGACTAGCGGGAGGGTCGACGATACGCAGTATTTT. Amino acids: CSARDWTSGRVDDTQYF.

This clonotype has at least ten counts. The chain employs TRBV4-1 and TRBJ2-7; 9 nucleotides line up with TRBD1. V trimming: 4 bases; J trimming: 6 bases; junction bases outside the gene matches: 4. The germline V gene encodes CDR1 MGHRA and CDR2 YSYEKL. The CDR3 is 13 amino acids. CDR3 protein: CASSRDREAEQYF. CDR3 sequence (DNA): TGCGCCAGCAGCCGGGACAGGGAAGCCGAGCAGTACTTC.

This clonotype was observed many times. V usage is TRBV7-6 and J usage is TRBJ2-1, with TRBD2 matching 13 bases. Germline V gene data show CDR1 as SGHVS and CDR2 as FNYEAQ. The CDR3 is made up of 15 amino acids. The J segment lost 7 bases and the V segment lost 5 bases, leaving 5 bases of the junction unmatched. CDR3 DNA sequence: TGTGCCAGCAGCCCGGGACTAGCGGGAATGAATGAGCAGTTCTTC. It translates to CASSPGLAGMNEQFF.

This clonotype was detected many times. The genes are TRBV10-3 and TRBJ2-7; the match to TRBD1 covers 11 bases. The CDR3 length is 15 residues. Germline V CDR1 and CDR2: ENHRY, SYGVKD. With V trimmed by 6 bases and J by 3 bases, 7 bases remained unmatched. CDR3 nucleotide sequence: TGTGCCATCAGCGCGGGGGGGACAGGGGGCTACGAGCAGTACTTC. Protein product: CAISAGGTGGYEQYF.

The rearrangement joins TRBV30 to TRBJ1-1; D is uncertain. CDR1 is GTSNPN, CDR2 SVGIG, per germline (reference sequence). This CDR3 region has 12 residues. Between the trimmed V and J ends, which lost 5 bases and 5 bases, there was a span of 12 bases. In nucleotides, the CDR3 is TGTGCCTGGTCAAACCTGGGGACTGAAGCTTTCTTT. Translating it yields CAWSNLGTEAFF.

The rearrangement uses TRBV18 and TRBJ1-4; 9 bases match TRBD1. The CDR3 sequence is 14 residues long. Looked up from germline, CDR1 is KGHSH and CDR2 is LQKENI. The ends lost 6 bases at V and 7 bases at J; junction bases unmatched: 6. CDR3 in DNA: TGTGCCAGCTCCCGGGACAGGGCAGGTGAAAAACTGTTTTTT. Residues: CASSRDRAGEKLFF. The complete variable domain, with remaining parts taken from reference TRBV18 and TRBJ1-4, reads NAGVMQNPRHLVRRRGQEARLRCSPMKGHSHVYWYRQLPEEGLKFMVYLQKENIIDESGMPKERFSAEFPKEGPSILRIQQVVRGDSAAYFCASSRDRAGEKLFFGSGTQLSVL.

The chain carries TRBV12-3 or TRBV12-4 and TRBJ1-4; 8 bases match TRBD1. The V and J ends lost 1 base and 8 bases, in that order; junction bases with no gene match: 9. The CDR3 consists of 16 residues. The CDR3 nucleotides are TGTGCCAGCAGTTTAGGCAGGCAGGGGGCGAAAGAAAAACTGTTTTTT. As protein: CASSLGRQGAKEKLFF.

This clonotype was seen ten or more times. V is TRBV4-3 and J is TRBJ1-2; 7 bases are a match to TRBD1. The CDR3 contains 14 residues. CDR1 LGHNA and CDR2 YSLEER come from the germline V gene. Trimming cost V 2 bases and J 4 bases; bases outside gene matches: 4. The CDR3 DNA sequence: TGCGCCAGCAGCCAAAGCAGGGGGAGCTATGGCTACACCTTC. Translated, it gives CASSQSRGSYGYTF.